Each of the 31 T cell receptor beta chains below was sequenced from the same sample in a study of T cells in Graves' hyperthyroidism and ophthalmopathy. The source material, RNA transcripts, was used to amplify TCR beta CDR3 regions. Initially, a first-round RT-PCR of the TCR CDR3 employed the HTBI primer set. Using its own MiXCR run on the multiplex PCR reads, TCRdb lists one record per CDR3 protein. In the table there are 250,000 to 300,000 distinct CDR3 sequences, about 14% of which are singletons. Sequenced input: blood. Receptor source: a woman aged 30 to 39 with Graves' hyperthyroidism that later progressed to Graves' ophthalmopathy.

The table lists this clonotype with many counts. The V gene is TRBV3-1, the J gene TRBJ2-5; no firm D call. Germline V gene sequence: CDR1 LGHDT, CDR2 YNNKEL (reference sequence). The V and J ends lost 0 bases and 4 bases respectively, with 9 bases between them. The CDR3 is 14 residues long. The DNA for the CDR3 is TGTGCCAGCAGCCAAGATTATTCCACAGAGACCCAGTACTTC. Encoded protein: CASSQDYSTETQYF.

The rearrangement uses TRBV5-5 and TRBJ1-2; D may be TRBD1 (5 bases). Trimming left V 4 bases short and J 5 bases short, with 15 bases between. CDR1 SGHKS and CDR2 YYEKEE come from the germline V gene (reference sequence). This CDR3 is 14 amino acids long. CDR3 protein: CASSGDAGGYGYTF. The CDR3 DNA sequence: TGTGCCAGCAGCGGTGACGCGGGGGGGTATGGCTACACCTTC.

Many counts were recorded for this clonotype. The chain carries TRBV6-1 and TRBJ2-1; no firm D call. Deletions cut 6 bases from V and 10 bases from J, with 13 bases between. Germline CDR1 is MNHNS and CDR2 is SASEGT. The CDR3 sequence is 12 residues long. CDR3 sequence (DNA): TGTGCCAGCAGCAACTCGCGGAAGGAGCAGTTCTTC. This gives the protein CASSNSRKEQFF.

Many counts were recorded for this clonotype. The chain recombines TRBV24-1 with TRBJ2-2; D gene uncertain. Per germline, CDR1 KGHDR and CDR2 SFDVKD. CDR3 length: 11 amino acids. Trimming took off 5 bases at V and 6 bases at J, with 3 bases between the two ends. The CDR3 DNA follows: TGTGCCACCAGTGCCCCCGGGGAGCTGTTTTTT. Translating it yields CATSAPGELFF.

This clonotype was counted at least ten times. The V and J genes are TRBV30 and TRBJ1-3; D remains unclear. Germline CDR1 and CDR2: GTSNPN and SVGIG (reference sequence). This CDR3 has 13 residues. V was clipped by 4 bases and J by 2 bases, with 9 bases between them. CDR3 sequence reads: CAWNNSPGNTIYF. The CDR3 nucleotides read TGTGCCTGGAATAACTCCCCTGGAAACACCATATATTTT.

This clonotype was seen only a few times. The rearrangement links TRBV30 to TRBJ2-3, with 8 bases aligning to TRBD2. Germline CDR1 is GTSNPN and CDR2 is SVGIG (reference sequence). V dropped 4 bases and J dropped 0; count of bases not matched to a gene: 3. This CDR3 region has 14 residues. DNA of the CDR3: TGTGCCTGGACTAGCGGGCTCAGCACAGATACGCAGTATTTT. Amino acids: CAWTSGLSTDTQYF.

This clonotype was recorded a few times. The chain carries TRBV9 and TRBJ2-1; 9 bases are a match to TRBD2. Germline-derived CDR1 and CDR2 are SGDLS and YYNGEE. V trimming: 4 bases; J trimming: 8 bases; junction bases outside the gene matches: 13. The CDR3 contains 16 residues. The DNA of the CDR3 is TGTGCCAGCAGCCCCCGAGGTAGCGGGAGATCGGATGAGCAGTTCTTC. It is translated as CASSPRGSGRSDEQFF.

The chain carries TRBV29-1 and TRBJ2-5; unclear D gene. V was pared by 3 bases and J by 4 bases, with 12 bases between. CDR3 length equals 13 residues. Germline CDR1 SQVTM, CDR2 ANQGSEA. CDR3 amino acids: CSVDTAVGETQYF. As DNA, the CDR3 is TGCAGCGTTGATACTGCTGTGGGAGAGACCCAGTACTTC.

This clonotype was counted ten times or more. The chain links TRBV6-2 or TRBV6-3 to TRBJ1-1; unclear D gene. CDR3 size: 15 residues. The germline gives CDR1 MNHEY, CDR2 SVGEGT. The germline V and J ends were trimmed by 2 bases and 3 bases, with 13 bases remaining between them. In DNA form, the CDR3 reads TGTGCCAGCAGTTACCCGGGAGTGAGGGACACTGAAGCTTTCTTT. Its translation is CASSYPGVRDTEAFF.

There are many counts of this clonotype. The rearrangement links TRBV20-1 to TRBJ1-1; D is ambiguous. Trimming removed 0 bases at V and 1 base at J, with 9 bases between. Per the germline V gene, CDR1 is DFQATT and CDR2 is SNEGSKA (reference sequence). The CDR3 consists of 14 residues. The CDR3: CSARDITANTEAFF. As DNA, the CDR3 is TGCAGTGCTAGAGATATCACAGCGAACACTGAAGCTTTCTTT.

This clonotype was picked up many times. CDR3 DNA: TGCGCCAGCAGCCCTCGAGGGGCCAACTCCTACGAGCAGTACTTC. Amino acids: CASSPRGANSYEQYF. The chain carries TRBV5-1 and TRBJ2-7; possibly TRBD1 or TRBD2 for D (5 bases each). With 4 bases removed from V and 0 bases from J, the gap between germline ends came to 14 bases. CDR1 is SGHRS and CDR2 is YFSETQ in the germline V gene. The length of the CDR3 is 15 residues.

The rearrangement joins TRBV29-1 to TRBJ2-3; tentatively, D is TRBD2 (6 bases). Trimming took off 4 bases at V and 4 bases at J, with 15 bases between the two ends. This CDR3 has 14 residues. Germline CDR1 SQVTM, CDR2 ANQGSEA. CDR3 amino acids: CSVVPPGSPDTQYF. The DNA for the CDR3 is TGCAGCGTTGTTCCCCCCGGGAGCCCAGATACGCAGTATTTT.

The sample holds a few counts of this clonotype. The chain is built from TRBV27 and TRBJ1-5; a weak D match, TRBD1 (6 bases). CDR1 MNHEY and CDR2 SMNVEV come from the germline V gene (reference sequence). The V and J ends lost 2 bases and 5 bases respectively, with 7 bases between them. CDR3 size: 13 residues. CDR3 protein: CASSLGGHQPQHF. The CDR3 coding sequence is TGTGCCAGCAGTTTAGGGGGGCATCAGCCCCAGCATTTT.

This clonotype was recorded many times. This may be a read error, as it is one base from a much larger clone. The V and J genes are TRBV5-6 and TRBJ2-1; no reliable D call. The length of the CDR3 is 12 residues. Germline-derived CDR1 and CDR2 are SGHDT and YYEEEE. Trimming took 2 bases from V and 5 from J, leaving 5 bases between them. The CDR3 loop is CASSFVNNEQFF. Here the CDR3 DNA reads TGTGCCAGCAGCTTTGTCAACAATGAGCAGTTCTTC.

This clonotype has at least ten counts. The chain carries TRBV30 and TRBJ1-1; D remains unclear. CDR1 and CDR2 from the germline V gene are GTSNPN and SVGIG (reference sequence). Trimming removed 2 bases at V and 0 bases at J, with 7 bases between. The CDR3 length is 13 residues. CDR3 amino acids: CAWSRMLNTEAFF. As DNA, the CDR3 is TGTGCCTGGAGTAGGATGTTGAACACTGAAGCTTTCTTT.

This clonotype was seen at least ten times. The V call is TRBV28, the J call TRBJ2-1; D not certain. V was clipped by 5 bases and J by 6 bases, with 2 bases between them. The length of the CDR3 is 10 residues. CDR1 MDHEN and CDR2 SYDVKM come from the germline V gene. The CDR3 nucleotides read TGTGCCAGCAGTCGCAATGAGCAGTTCTTC. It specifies CASSRNEQFF.

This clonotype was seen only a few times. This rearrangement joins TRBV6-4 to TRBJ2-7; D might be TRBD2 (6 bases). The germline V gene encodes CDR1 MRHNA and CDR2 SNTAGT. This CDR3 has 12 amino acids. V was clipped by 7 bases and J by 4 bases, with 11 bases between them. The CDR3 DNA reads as TGTGCCAGCACCGAGGGACTGTACGAGCAGTACTTC. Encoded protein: CASTEGLYEQYF.

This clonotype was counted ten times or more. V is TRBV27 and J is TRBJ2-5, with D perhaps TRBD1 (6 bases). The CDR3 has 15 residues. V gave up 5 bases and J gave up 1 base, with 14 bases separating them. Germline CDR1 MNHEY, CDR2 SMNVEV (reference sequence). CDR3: CASSAALDSQETQYF. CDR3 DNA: TGTGCCAGCAGTGCAGCCTTGGACAGCCAAGAGACCCAGTACTTC.

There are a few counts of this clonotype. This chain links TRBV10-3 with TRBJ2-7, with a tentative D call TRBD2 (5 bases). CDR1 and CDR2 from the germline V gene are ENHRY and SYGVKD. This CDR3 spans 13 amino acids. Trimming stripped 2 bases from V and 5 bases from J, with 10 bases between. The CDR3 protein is CAISEGSPDEQYF. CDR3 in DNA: TGTGCCATCAGTGAGGGGAGCCCGGACGAGCAGTACTTC.

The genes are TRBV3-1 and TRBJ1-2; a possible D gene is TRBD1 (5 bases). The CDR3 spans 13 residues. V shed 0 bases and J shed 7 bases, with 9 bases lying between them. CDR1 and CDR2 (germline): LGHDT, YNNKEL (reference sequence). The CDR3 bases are TGTGCCAGCAGCCAAGAGGGGCCGGGTGGCTACACCTTC. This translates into CASSQEGPGGYTF.

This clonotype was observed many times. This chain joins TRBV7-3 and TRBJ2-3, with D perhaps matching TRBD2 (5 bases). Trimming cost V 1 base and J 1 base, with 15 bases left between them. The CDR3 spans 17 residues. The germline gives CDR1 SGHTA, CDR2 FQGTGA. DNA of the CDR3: TGTGCCAGCAGCTTAATCTCCTGGCGGGCCCGCACAGATACGCAGTATTTT. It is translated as CASSLISWRARTDTQYF.

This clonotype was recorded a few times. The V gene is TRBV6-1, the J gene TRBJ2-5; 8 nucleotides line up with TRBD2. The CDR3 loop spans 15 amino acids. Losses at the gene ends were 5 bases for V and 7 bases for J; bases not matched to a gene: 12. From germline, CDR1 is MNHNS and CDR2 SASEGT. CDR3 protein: CASSQIAGSSGTQYF. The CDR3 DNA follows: TGTGCCAGCAGTCAAATAGCGGGAAGTTCGGGGACCCAGTACTTC.

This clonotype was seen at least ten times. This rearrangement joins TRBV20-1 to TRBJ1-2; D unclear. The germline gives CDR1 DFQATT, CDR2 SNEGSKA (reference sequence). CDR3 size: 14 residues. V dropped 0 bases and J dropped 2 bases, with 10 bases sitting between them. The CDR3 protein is CSARDPRKNYGYTF. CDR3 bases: TGCAGTGCTAGAGATCCCAGAAAAAACTATGGCTACACCTTC.

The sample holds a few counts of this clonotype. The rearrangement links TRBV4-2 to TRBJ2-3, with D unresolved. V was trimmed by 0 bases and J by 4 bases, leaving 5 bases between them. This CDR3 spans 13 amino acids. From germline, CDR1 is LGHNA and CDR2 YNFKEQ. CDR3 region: CASSQDPPDTQYF. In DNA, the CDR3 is TGTGCCAGCAGCCAAGATCCCCCAGATACGCAGTATTTT.

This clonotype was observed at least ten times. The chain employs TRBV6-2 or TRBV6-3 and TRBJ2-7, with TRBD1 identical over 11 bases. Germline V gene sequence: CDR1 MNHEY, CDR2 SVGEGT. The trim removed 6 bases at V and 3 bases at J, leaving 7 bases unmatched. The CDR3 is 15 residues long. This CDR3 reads CASRPTGTGGYEQYF. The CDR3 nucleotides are TGTGCCAGCAGACCAACCGGGACAGGGGGCTACGAGCAGTACTTC.

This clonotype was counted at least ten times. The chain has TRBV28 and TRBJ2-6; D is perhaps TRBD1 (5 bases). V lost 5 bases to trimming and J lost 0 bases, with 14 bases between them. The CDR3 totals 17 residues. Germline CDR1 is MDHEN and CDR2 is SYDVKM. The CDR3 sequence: CASSPPAGPSGANVLTF. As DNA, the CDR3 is TGTGCCAGCAGTCCCCCGGCAGGGCCCTCTGGGGCCAACGTCCTGACTTTC.

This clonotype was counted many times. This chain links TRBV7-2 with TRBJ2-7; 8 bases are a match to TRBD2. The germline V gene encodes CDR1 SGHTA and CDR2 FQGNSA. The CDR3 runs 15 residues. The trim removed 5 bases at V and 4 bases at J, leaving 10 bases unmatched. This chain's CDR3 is CASSPSGAGAYEQYF. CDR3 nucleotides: TGTGCCAGCAGCCCCTCCGGAGCGGGAGCATACGAGCAGTACTTC.

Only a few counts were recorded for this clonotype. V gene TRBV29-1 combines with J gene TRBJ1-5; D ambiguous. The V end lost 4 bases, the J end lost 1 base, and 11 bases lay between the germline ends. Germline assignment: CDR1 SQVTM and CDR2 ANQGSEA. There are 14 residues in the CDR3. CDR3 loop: CSVGWGGSNQPQHF. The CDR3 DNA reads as TGCAGCGTTGGCTGGGGTGGGAGCAATCAGCCCCAGCATTTT.

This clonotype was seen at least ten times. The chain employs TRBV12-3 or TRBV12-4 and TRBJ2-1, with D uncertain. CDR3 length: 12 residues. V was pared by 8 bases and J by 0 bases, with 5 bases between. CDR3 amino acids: CASQSSYNEQFF. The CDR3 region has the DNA TGTGCCAGCCAGAGCTCCTACAATGAGCAGTTCTTC.

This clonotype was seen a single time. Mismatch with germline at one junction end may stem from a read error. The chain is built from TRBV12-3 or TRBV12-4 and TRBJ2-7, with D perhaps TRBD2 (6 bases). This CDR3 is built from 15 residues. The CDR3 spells CASSLAAEGACERYF. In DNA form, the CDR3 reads TGTGCCAGCAGTTTAGCGGCGGAGGGAGCCTGCGAGCGGTACTTC.

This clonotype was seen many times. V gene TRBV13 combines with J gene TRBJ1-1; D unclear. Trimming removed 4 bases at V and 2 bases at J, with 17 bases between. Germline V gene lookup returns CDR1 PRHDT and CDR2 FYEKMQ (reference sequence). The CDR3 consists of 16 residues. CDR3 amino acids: CASSSRAVDGNTEAFF. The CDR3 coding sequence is TGTGCCAGCAGCTCGAGAGCGGTGGACGGCAACACTGAAGCTTTCTTT. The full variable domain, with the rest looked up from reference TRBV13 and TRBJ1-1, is AAGVIQSPRHLIKEKRETATLKCYPIPRHDTVYWYQQGPGQDPQFLISFYEKMQSDKGSIPDRFSAQQFSDYHSELNMSSLELGDSALYFCASSSRAVDGNTEAFFGQGTRLTVV.